This TCR beta chain was identified in a study of PD-L1 blockade in urothelial cancer. The method was immunoSEQ multiplex PCR; TCRdb's version includes in-frame clones alone and lacks a portion of them. The data contain about 88,000 clones, 90% to 95% of them singletons. CDR3 length: 16 residues. In germline, CDR1 is SGHTA, CDR2 FQGTGA. The ends lost 5 bases at V and 5 bases at J; junction bases unmatched: 9. The sequence derives from a man aged 55 to 69 with urothelial cancer. The chain joins TRBV7-3 to TRBJ2-2, with TRBD2 matching 9 bases. The sequencing used PBMCs, collected around atezolizumab (anti-PD-L1) treatment. The DNA of the CDR3 is TGTGCCAGCAGCCAAAATAGCGGGAGTAGTACCGGGGAGCTGTTTTTT. Protein: CASSQNSGSSTGELFF.